A single sample is the source of the 18 T cell receptor beta chains below, sequenced in a study of control samples from healthy donors and cancer patients. Sequencing used immunoSEQ multiplex PCR; TCRdb keeps in-frame clones, though not all of them. Here the sample spans around 93,000 clones, over 85% being singletons. Sample: blood. The origin of the receptors is a human donor in good health. The donor label of this sample is uncertain.

CDR3 nucleotide sequence: TGTGCCAGCAGCTTAGACAGGGTGGCCGGGGAGCTGTTTTTT. The encoded protein is CASSLDRVAGELFF. The chain couples TRBV7-3 to TRBJ2-2; 7 nucleotides line up with TRBD1. The CDR3 loop spans 14 amino acids. Trimming took 2 bases from V and 6 from J; bases not matched to a gene: 3. Germline V gene lookup returns CDR1 SGHTA and CDR2 FQGTGA.

The rearrangement uses TRBV29-1 and TRBJ2-1; no reliable D call. Per the germline V gene, CDR1 is SQVTM and CDR2 is ANQGSEA. This CDR3 spans 12 amino acids. V lost 1 base and J lost 8, with 9 bases in between. CDR3 in amino acids: CSVEVQLYEQFF. CDR3 nucleotide sequence: TGCAGCGTTGAAGTTCAGCTGTATGAGCAGTTCTTC.

The chain combines TRBV5-6 with TRBJ1-5; a weak D match, TRBD1 (5 bases). The CDR3 contains 15 residues. CDR1 SGHDT and CDR2 YYEEEE come from the germline V gene. The V end lost 2 bases, the J end lost 2 bases, and 11 bases lay between the germline ends. The CDR3 loop is CASSFQGAGNQPQHF. Here the CDR3 DNA reads TGTGCCAGCAGCTTCCAGGGTGCGGGCAATCAGCCCCAGCATTTT.

CDR3 residues: CASSPDRSPANTEAFF. The CDR3 nucleotides are TGTGCCAGCTCACCAGACAGGTCACCTGCGAACACTGAAGCTTTCTTT. The chain links TRBV18 to TRBJ1-1, with D tentatively TRBD1 (6 bases). Germline V gene data show CDR1 as KGHSH and CDR2 as LQKENI. V was clipped by 2 bases and J by 1 base, with 14 bases between them. This CDR3 comprises 16 residues.

A single count supports this clone. The chain links TRBV7-9 to TRBJ2-3; 11 bases map to TRBD2. The trim removed 8 bases at V and 3 bases at J, leaving 10 bases unmatched. Germline CDR1 reads SEHNR; CDR2 reads FQNEAQ (reference sequence). This CDR3 is built from 16 residues. The CDR3, as DNA: TGTGCCAGCGGAGGTTGGGTAGCGGGGGGGACAGATACGCAGTATTTT. It is translated as CASGGWVAGGTDTQYF.

This rearrangement joins TRBV27 to TRBJ1-2; D remains unclear. Germline V CDR1 and CDR2: MNHEY, SMNVEV (reference sequence). Trimming cost V 3 bases and J 6 bases, with 17 bases left between them. CDR3 size: 15 residues. The CDR3 bases are TGTGCCAGCAGTTTGGGCCCCCGAGGCGGGAATGGCTACACCTTC. This encodes CASSLGPRGGNGYTF.

The chain carries TRBV7-8 and TRBJ1-1, with D unclear. Trimming took 1 base from V and 1 from J, leaving 7 bases between them. The germline V gene encodes CDR1 SGHVS and CDR2 FQNEAQ. The CDR3 length is 14 residues. CDR3 in DNA: TGTGCCAGCAGCTTAGTTGCAGGGAACACTGAAGCTTTCTTT. This codes for CASSLVAGNTEAFF.

The chain combines TRBV27 with TRBJ2-3; no clear D. The V end was cut by 5 bases, the J end by 6 bases, with 9 bases between. The CDR3 consists of 12 residues. Germline CDR1 is MNHEY and CDR2 is SMNVEV (reference sequence). CDR3 sequence reads: CASSTTLDTQYF. CDR3 DNA sequence: TGTGCCAGCAGTACGACTTTGGATACGCAGTATTTT.

For the CDR3, the DNA is TGTGCCAGCAGCCACGGAGGGGACAGGGGTGGATATGGCTACACCTTC. It specifies CASSHGGDRGGYGYTF. The chain has TRBV7-2 and TRBJ1-2, with 10 bases that match TRBD1. Germline V gene data show CDR1 as SGHTA and CDR2 as FQGNSA. With 5 bases clipped from V and 5 bases from J, the junction kept 11 bases outside the gene matches. The CDR3 consists of 16 residues.

The J gene is TRBJ1-6, the V gene TRBV6-5; perhaps TRBD1 as D (5 bases). CDR1 is MNHEY and CDR2 is SVGAGI in the germline V gene. The CDR3 has 14 amino acids. With 6 bases removed from V and 10 bases from J, the gap between germline ends came to 16 bases. The CDR3 spells CASRGGGDGSPLHF. CDR3 DNA: TGTGCCAGCAGGGGGGGAGGGGATGGATCACCCCTCCACTTT.

The rearrangement uses TRBV10-3 and TRBJ2-2, with D hard to call. Per germline, CDR1 ENHRY and CDR2 SYGVKD. Trimming pared 3 bases from V and 2 bases from J, leaving 7 bases between. CDR3 length: 14 residues. CDR3 sequence: CAISEFFNTGELFF. CDR3 DNA sequence: TGTGCCATCAGTGAATTCTTTAACACCGGGGAGCTGTTTTTT.

This sequence joins TRBV6-5 and TRBJ1-1; TRBD1 might be the D (5 bases). This CDR3 has 14 amino acids. The germline gives CDR1 MNHEY, CDR2 SVGAGI. V was cut by 6 bases and J by 8 bases, with 19 bases left in between. CDR3 DNA sequence: TGTGCCAGCAGCACCCTGATGGGGGGTGAAGAAGCTTTCTTT. Its translation: CASSTLMGGEEAFF.

This chain links TRBV19 with TRBJ1-5; D gene unclear. Germline V lookup: CDR1 LNHDA, CDR2 SQIVND (reference sequence). V lost 5 bases, J lost 4 bases, and 6 bases lay in between. This CDR3 has 12 amino acids. The CDR3 here is CASSDRNQPQHF. CDR3 DNA: TGTGCCAGTAGTGATCGGAATCAGCCCCAGCATTTT.

The rearrangement joins TRBV9 to TRBJ1-3; D call uncertain. CDR1 is SGDLS, CDR2 YYNGEE, per germline. The length of the CDR3 is 15 residues. V was shortened by 0 bases and J by 0 bases, with 7 bases between the two germline ends. CDR3 coding DNA: TGTGCCAGCAGCGTAGGGGTTCTCTCTGGAAACACCATATATTTT. Translated: CASSVGVLSGNTIYF.

The rearrangement joins TRBV6-2 or TRBV6-3 to TRBJ2-1; the D gene could be TRBD1 or TRBD2 (7 bases each). Germline CDR1 is MNHEY and CDR2 is SVGEGT. V was cut by 5 bases and J by 6 bases, with 23 bases left in between. CDR3 size: 17 residues. This chain's CDR3 is CASSREGGGAFLNEQFF. CDR3 nucleotides: TGTGCCAGCAGTAGAGAGGGAGGGGGCGCTTTCCTCAATGAGCAGTTCTTC.

For the CDR3, the DNA is TGTGCCAGCAGCTTAGATTGGGGGGAGGGGAGCACTGAAGCTTTCTTT. The encoded protein is CASSLDWGEGSTEAFF. The rearrangement links TRBV11-2 to TRBJ1-1; weak D call: TRBD1 (5 bases). The CDR3 sequence is 16 residues long. V gave up 0 bases and J gave up 4 bases, with 15 bases separating them. Germline CDR1 reads SGHAT; CDR2 reads FQNNGV.

The chain has TRBV12-5 and TRBJ1-2; possible D gene TRBD1, 5 bases. The CDR3 spans 17 residues. CDR1 is LGHNT and CDR2 is FRNRAP in the germline V gene. V gave up 3 bases and J gave up 5 bases, with 22 bases separating them. This CDR3 is CASGFLNGAGRAYGYTF. The CDR3 DNA follows: TGTGCTAGTGGTTTCCTCAACGGGGCAGGCAGGGCGTATGGCTACACCTTC.

This chain joins TRBV7-8 and TRBJ2-2, with 9 bases aligning to TRBD1. Per germline, CDR1 SGHVS and CDR2 FQNEAQ. The CDR3 consists of 17 residues. Unmatched junction bases numbered 9, after V lost 3 bases and J lost 4 bases. The CDR3 loop reads CASSFLGQGIVTGELFF. The CDR3 bases are TGTGCCAGCAGCTTCTTGGGACAGGGTATCGTCACCGGGGAGCTGTTTTTT.